This T cell receptor beta chain was observed in a study of shared clonotypes between healthy human individuals. This table comes from immunoSEQ multiplex PCR, and its TCRdb copy is limited to in-frame clones, with some not included. The data show over a million clones, 70% to 80% seen once. The CDR3 covers 14 residues. Germline CDR1 SGHTA, CDR2 FQGNSA. Between the trimmed V and J ends, which lost 1 base and 0 bases, there was a span of 7 bases. Notes on this clone: Different DNA sequences within this sample yield the same CDR3.

The sequenced sample consisted of memory CD4+ T cells from PBMCs. Subset given: CD45RA-negative fraction. The sequence was collected from a man in his late teens or twenties in good health. Some clones in this sample may be carry-over from other donors' samples. The chain uses TRBV7-2 and TRBJ2-7; D possibly corresponds to TRBD2 (6 bases). CDR3 amino acids: CASSLGGTSYEQYF. In nucleotides, the CDR3 is TGTGCCAGCAGCTTAGGCGGGACCTCCTACGAGCAGTACTTC. Based on the CDR3 plus reference TRBV7-2 and TRBJ2-7, the full variable domain is GAGVSQSPSNKVTEKGKDVELRCDPISGHTALYWYRQSLGQGLEFLIYFQGNSAPDKSGLPSDRFSAERTGGSVSTLTIQRTQQEDSAVYLCASSLGGTSYEQYFGPGTRLTVT.